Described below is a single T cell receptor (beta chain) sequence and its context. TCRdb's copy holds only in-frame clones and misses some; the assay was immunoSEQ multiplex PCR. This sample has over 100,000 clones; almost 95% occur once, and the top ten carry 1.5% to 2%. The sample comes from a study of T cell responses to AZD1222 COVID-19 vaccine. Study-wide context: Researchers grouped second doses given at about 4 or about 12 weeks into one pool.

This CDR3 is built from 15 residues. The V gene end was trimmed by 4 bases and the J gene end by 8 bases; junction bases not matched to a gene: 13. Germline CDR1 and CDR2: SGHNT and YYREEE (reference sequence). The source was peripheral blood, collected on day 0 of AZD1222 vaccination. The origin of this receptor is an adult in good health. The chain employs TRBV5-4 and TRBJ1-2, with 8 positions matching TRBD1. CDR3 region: CASSPRLHRGGGYTF. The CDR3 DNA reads TGTGCCAGCAGCCCGAGGTTACACAGGGGGGGAGGCTACACCTTC. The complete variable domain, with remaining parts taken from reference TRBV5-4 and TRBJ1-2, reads ETGVTQSPTHLIKTRGQQVTLRCSSQSGHNTVSWYQQALGQGPQFIFQYYREEENGRGNFPPRFSGLQFPNYSSELNVNALELDDSALYLCASSPRLHRGGGYTFGSGTRLTVV.